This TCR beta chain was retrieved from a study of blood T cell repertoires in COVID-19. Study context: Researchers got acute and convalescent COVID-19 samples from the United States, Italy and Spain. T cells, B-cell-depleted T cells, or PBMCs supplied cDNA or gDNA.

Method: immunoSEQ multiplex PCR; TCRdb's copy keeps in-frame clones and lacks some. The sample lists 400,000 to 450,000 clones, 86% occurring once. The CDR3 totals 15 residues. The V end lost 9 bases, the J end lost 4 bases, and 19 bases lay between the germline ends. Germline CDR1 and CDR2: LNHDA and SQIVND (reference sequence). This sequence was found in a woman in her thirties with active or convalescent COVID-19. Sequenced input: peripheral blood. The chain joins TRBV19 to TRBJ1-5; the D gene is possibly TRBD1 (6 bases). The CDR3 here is CASVSQGNPNQPQHF. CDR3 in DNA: TGTGCCAGCGTTTCCCAGGGGAACCCGAATCAGCCCCAGCATTTT.